Following are 5 T cell receptor beta chains from one sample sequenced in a study of blood T cell repertoires in COVID-19. Using immunoSEQ multiplex PCR, the repertoire was profiled, and TCRdb retains in-frame clones only, with some absent. The sample shows just over 300,000 clones, more than 75% of them seen only once. Specimen: PBMCs or T cells enriched from blood (not recorded which). These receptors were taken from a man younger than 40 who had recovered from COVID-19.

The rearrangement joins TRBV7-9 to TRBJ1-4, with TRBD1 matching 9 bases. Looked up from germline, CDR1 is SEHNR and CDR2 is FQNEAQ (reference sequence). J gave up 5 bases and V 3 bases, and 4 bases lay outside the gene matches. The CDR3 is 15 residues long. DNA for the CDR3: TGTGCCAGCAGCTTCCTACAGGGGGCAAATGAAAAACTGTTTTTT. Translated, it gives CASSFLQGANEKLFF.

The gene calls are TRBV10-2 and TRBJ1-1, with D maybe TRBD1 (6 bases). This CDR3 has 15 amino acids. The V end lost 5 bases, the J end lost 1 base, and 14 bases lay between the germline ends. The germline V gene encodes CDR1 WSHSY and CDR2 SAAADI. The CDR3 bases are TGCGCCAGCAGTATTCGACAGGATGGGAACACTGAAGCTTTCTTT. It yields the protein CASSIRQDGNTEAFF.

The chain carries TRBV5-1 and TRBJ2-3, with TRBD2 as a possible D gene (5 bases). The V gene's germline CDR1 is SGHRS and CDR2 YFSETQ. V lost 1 base and J 0 bases, leaving 6 bases between the germline ends. The CDR3 is 14 residues long. Here the CDR3 DNA reads TGCGCCAGCAGCTTGCCGGGGAGCACAGATACGCAGTATTTT. Translating it yields CASSLPGSTDTQYF.

V is TRBV7-9 and J is TRBJ1-1; D call uncertain. The germline CDR1 and CDR2 sequences are SEHNR and FQNEAQ (reference sequence). This CDR3 is built from 14 residues. V shed 1 base and J shed 4 bases, with 10 bases lying between them. CDR3: CASSLGQVGTEAFF. CDR3 in DNA: TGTGCCAGCAGCTTAGGGCAGGTGGGCACTGAAGCTTTCTTT.

The genes are TRBV5-6 and TRBJ2-3, with no clear D. The germline V gene has CDR1 SGHDT and CDR2 YYEEEE. The CDR3 loop spans 13 amino acids. The germline V and J ends were trimmed by 3 bases and 1 base, with 6 bases remaining between them. The CDR3 DNA follows: TGTGCCAGCAGCTCTTCCGGCACAGATACGCAGTATTTT. This sequence encodes CASSSSGTDTQYF.